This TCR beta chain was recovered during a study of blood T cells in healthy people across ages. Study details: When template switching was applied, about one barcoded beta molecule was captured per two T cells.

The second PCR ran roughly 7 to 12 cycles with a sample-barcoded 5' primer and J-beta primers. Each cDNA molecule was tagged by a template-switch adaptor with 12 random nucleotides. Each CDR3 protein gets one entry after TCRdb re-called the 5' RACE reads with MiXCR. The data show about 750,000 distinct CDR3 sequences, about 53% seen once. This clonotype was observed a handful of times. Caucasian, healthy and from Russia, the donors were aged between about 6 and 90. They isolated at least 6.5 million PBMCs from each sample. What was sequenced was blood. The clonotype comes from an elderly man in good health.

CDR3 sequence: CASSLYGGQGAGYTF. In nucleotides, the CDR3 is TGTGCCAGCAGTTTATACGGGGGACAGGGGGCCGGCTACACCTTC. This chain connects TRBV27 to TRBJ1-2; 12 bases align to TRBD1. CDR1 and CDR2 (germline): MNHEY, SMNVEV (reference sequence). V was clipped by 1 base and J by 8 bases; unmatched bases: 5. The CDR3 totals 15 residues.